The 15 T cell receptor beta chains listed next were all sequenced from one sample in a study of cytomegalovirus exposure and HLA in healthy donors. Primers for the PCR totalled 60 Vbeta and 13 Jbeta. Using immunoSEQ multiplex PCR, the repertoire was profiled, and TCRdb retains in-frame clones only, with some absent. The sample lists around 190,000 clones; 79% were seen once. Sequenced material: PBMCs. The receptors were gathered from a middle-aged woman in good health and CMV-seronegative.

This clone was seen only a few times. V gene TRBV5-1 combines with J gene TRBJ2-1; D possibly corresponds to TRBD2 (5 bases). Trimming stripped 2 bases from V and 9 bases from J, with 6 bases between. Per the germline V gene, CDR1 is SGHRS and CDR2 is YFSETQ. The CDR3 has 11 residues. As DNA, the CDR3 is TGCGCCAGCAGCTTCCGGGGTGAGCAGTTCTTC. Its translation: CASSFRGEQFF.

V usage is TRBV9 and J usage is TRBJ2-7; maybe TRBD1 (5 bases). The CDR3 consists of 16 residues. Germline CDR1 is SGDLS and CDR2 is YYNGEE. V lost 0 bases to trimming and J lost 2 bases, with 15 bases between them. The CDR3 region has the DNA TGTGCCAGCAGCGTAGCTCCGGCAGGGCCTCCCTACGAGCAGTACTTC. Amino acid sequence: CASSVAPAGPPYEQYF.

The rearrangement joins TRBV6-6 to TRBJ2-1; perhaps TRBD1 as D (5 bases). The germline gives CDR1 MNHNY, CDR2 SVGAGI (reference sequence). The CDR3 is 16 amino acids. V lost 3 bases to trimming and J lost 7 bases, with 19 bases between them. CDR3 coding DNA: TGTGCCAGCAGTTATCTGGCGCTTGGGGCCGGTAATGAGCAGTTCTTC. Residues: CASSYLALGAGNEQFF.

The chain recombines TRBV7-6 with TRBJ1-1, with TRBD1 as a possible D gene (5 bases). From germline, CDR1 is SGHVS and CDR2 FNYEAQ. This CDR3 has 16 residues. Trimming took off 1 base at V and 1 base at J, with 13 bases between the two ends. The CDR3, as DNA: TGTGCCAGCAGCTTAGATAGTGGGGGGGGGAACACTGAAGCTTTCTTT. Its translation is CASSLDSGGGNTEAFF.

This clone was seen only a few times. The chain is built from TRBV7-8 and TRBJ2-7, with D possibly TRBD2 on 5 matching bases. CDR1 SGHVS and CDR2 FQNEAQ come from the germline V gene. The CDR3 consists of 12 residues. The V end was cut by 5 bases, the J end by 2 bases, with 7 bases between. The CDR3: CASSPTTYEQYF. The CDR3 DNA reads TGTGCCAGCAGCCCGACTACCTACGAGCAGTACTTC.

This chain joins TRBV5-1 and TRBJ1-2; 7 bases are shared with TRBD1. The germline V gene encodes CDR1 SGHRS and CDR2 YFSETQ. The CDR3 runs to 14 residues. V lost 0 bases to trimming and J lost 4 bases; unmatched junction nucleotides: 3. The CDR3 region is CASSLGQGGYGYTF. The CDR3 nucleotides read TGCGCCAGCAGCTTGGGACAGGGCGGCTATGGCTACACCTTC.

The J gene is TRBJ1-2, the V gene TRBV2, with a tentative D call TRBD1 (5 bases). CDR1 and CDR2 from the germline V gene are SNHLY and FYNNEI. Deletions cut 2 bases from V and 7 bases from J, with 11 bases between. The CDR3 sequence is 13 residues long. CDR3 sequence: CASSEQGNGGYTF. CDR3 nucleotide sequence: TGTGCCAGCAGTGAACAGGGAAATGGTGGCTACACCTTC.

This chain joins TRBV5-1 and TRBJ2-7, with 9 bases identical to TRBD2. V lost 1 base, J lost 2 bases, and 4 bases stayed unmatched. This CDR3 comprises 15 residues. Germline loops: CDR1 SGHRS, CDR2 YFSETQ. CDR3 nucleotides: TGCGCCAGCAGCTTGTCCGGCGGGAGGGCCTACGAGCAGTACTTC. It encodes CASSLSGGRAYEQYF.

The J gene is TRBJ2-1, the V gene TRBV28; the D gene is possibly TRBD2 (5 bases). From germline, CDR1 is MDHEN and CDR2 SYDVKM. The CDR3 extends over 16 amino acids. V gave up 2 bases and J gave up 1 base, with 12 bases separating them. The CDR3 is CASSLTTRLSYNEQFF. In DNA form, the CDR3 reads TGTGCCAGCAGTTTAACTACTAGGCTGTCCTACAATGAGCAGTTCTTC.

The rearrangement uses TRBV5-1 and TRBJ2-1; 10 bases match TRBD2. V lost 0 bases to trimming and J lost 0 bases; unmatched junction nucleotides: 9. This CDR3 spans 19 amino acids. Germline-derived CDR1 and CDR2 are SGHRS and YFSETQ. The CDR3 nucleotides are TGCGCCAGCAGCTTGGGTCGAGCGGGGGGGGTTAGCTCCTACAATGAGCAGTTCTTC. It is translated as CASSLGRAGGVSSYNEQFF.

The rearrangement uses TRBV27 and TRBJ2-7; TRBD2 matches at 10 bases. This CDR3 has 15 residues. The V gene's germline CDR1 is MNHEY and CDR2 SMNVEV (reference sequence). J gave up 5 bases and V 3 bases, and 7 bases lay outside the gene matches. In DNA form, the CDR3 reads TGTGCCAGCAGTTTTGTCAGCGGGAGGGTGGACGAGCAGTACTTC. Protein: CASSFVSGRVDEQYF.

The rearrangement links TRBV2 to TRBJ1-4; D gene unclear. The V end was cut by 6 bases, the J end by 4 bases, with 15 bases between. This CDR3 contains 15 residues. Germline-derived CDR1 and CDR2 are SNHLY and FYNNEI. The CDR3: CASREDGSSNEKLFF. Here the CDR3 DNA reads TGTGCCAGCAGGGAGGACGGATCGAGTAATGAAAAACTGTTTTTT.

This sequence joins TRBV28 and TRBJ2-3; D is unresolved. Germline CDR1 MDHEN, CDR2 SYDVKM. Trimming removed 8 bases from V and 0 bases from J, with 9 bases in between. The CDR3 runs to 13 residues. CDR3 in amino acids: CASLGLSTDTQYF. As DNA, the CDR3 is TGTGCCAGCCTGGGCCTTAGCACAGATACGCAGTATTTT.

V and J are TRBV4-2 and TRBJ2-1, with TRBD2 matching 13 bases. V shed 0 bases and J 0 bases; nucleotides not matched to a gene: 8. Germline V gives CDR1 LGHNA, CDR2 YNFKEQ. There are 20 residues in the CDR3. CDR3 protein: CASSQDSGLAGISSYNEQFF. The CDR3 DNA sequence: TGTGCCAGCAGCCAAGATTCGGGACTAGCGGGGATAAGCTCCTACAATGAGCAGTTCTTC.

The V and J genes are TRBV27 and TRBJ1-1; a weak D match, TRBD1 (6 bases). Germline V CDR1 and CDR2: MNHEY, SMNVEV (reference sequence). V lost 6 bases and J 6 bases, leaving 14 bases between the germline ends. This CDR3 spans 13 amino acids. CDR3 DNA sequence: TGTGCCAGCAGCTTAAAACAGGGCGCTGAAGCTTTCTTT. Its protein is CASSLKQGAEAFF.